This entry is about one T cell receptor (beta chain). This sample is part of a study of cytomegalovirus exposure and HLA in healthy donors. Germline V gives CDR1 LNHDA, CDR2 SQIVND (reference sequence). Trimming removed 5 bases from V and 0 bases from J, with 14 bases in between. The CDR3 totals 16 residues. Primers for the PCR totalled 60 Vbeta and 13 Jbeta. Sequenced by immunoSEQ multiplex PCR; TCRdb stores in-frame clones only, minus some. The sample consists of about 180,000 clones, around 74% of them appearing once. The sequenced sample consisted of PBMCs. The TCR originated in a male donor in good health and CMV-seronegative. V and J are TRBV19 and TRBJ1-5, with a weak D call TRBD1 (6 bases). This chain's CDR3 is CASSDRGAYSNQPQHF. The CDR3 DNA reads as TGTGCCAGTAGTGATCGGGGGGCCTATAGCAATCAGCCCCAGCATTTT.